This T cell receptor beta chain is from a study of T cell responses to AZD1222 COVID-19 vaccine. The CDR3 covers 15 residues. From germline, CDR1 is SNHLY and CDR2 FYNNEI. Between the trimmed V and J ends, which lost 2 bases and 4 bases, there was a span of 12 bases. To note about this clone: Antigen specificity is unknown.

Study-level points and caveats: Only a handful of AZD1222 recipients were seropositive at baseline.

TCRdb's table, derived via immunoSEQ multiplex PCR, lists solely in-frame clones and lacks some. Of over 120,000 clones in the sample, 86% were seen once. The chain links TRBV2 to TRBJ2-1; D unresolved. This clonotype was sampled from an adult who received the AZD1222 COVID-19 vaccine. This specimen consisted of peripheral blood, obtained 28 days after the second AZD1222 dose. CDR3 DNA: TGTGCCAGCAGTGAACGGCCAGGAGTGTACAATGAGCAGTTCTTC. Amino acids: CASSERPGVYNEQFF.